This T cell receptor (beta chain) appears in the sequencing data of a study of response to subunit inactivated influenza vaccine. In the case of this clonotype: The antigen is undetermined.

Study-wide points: A suggestion made by the authors is that each seasonal influenza vaccination recruits few new T cells.

Germline assignment: CDR1 SGHVS and CDR2 FNYEAQ. The CDR3 has 12 amino acids. V was cut by 5 bases and J by 11 bases, with 15 bases left in between. TCRdb reprocessed the RT-PCR reads via MiXCR and lists one record per CDR3 protein. The table includes around 650,000 distinct CDR3 sequences, around 16% detected once. This specimen was PBMCs from blood, taken about 12 days after vaccination. The receptor's source is a man aged 50-59 years who received an inactivated influenza vaccine. This chain uses TRBV7-6 with TRBJ1-1; TRBD1 might be the D (5 bases). DNA of the CDR3: TGTGCCAGCAGCGGGGGAGGGGAAAGGGCTTTCTTT. Translating gives CASSGGGERAFF.